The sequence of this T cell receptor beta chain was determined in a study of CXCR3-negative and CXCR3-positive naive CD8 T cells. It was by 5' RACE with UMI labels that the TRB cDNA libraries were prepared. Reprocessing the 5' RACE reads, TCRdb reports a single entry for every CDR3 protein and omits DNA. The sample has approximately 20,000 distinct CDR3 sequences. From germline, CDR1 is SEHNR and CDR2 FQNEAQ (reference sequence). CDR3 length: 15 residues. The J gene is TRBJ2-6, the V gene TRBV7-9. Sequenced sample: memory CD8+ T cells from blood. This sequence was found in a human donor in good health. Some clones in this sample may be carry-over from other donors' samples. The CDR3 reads CASSSMLSGANVLTF.